Below are 9 T cell receptor beta chains sequenced from a single sample in a study of T cell repertoires in cytomegalovirus infection. TCRdb redid the calling of the reads with MiXCR, one entry per CDR3 protein. The sample yields a few hundred thousand distinct CDR3 sequences, 34% seen once. These TCRs' antigens remain unknown. The source material was cultured PBMCs, sampled from culture after CMV antigen stimulation. The source of these receptors is a human donor in good health (CMV status not recorded). Some clones in this sample may be carry-over from other donors' samples.

There are a few counts of this clonotype. This rearrangement joins TRBV6-5 to TRBJ2-2; D not certain. Germline values: CDR1 MNHEY, CDR2 SVGAGI. The CDR3 contains 13 residues. V dropped 3 bases and J dropped 8 bases, with 10 bases sitting between them. The CDR3 here is CASSYGYRGELFF. CDR3 DNA: TGTGCCAGCAGTTATGGGTATAGGGGGGAGCTGTTTTTT.

V usage is TRBV14 and J usage is TRBJ1-1; D call uncertain. The CDR3 has 18 residues. V was clipped by 0 bases and J by 0 bases, with 17 bases between them. The germline gives CDR1 SGHDN, CDR2 FVKESK. The CDR3 DNA reads TGTGCCAGCAGCCAAGAAGGTACAGCCCCATGGGTGAACACTGAAGCTTTCTTT. This sequence encodes CASSQEGTAPWVNTEAFF.

This clonotype was detected a few times. The chain carries TRBV3-1 and TRBJ1-2; no definite D call. Germline CDR1 LGHDT, CDR2 YNNKEL (reference sequence). The CDR3 has 14 residues. With 5 bases removed from V and 0 bases from J, the gap between germline ends came to 10 bases. Written as DNA, the CDR3 is TGTGCCAGCAGCTCAAATGCGGCTAACTATGGCTACACCTTC. Protein: CASSSNAANYGYTF.

This clonotype came up a few times. The chain combines TRBV19 with TRBJ1-2; D is unclear. Germline CDR1 and CDR2: LNHDA and SQIVND (reference sequence). CDR3 length equals 16 residues. Trimming removed 2 bases from V and 0 bases from J, with 13 bases in between. In DNA form, the CDR3 reads TGTGCCAGTAGTATACGGGTTCCTCCAGCTAACTATGGCTACACCTTC. It yields the protein CASSIRVPPANYGYTF.

V gene TRBV9 combines with J gene TRBJ2-2; D uncertain. The CDR3 length is 14 residues. The V gene's germline CDR1 is SGDLS and CDR2 YYNGEE. The V end was cut by 0 bases, the J end by 1 base, with 4 bases between. The CDR3 region is CASSVDGNTGELFF. The CDR3 DNA sequence: TGTGCCAGCAGCGTAGACGGGAACACCGGGGAGCTGTTTTTT.

This clonotype has ten or more counts. V usage is TRBV7-2 and J usage is TRBJ1-3; no definite D call. V lost 10 bases and J lost 3, with 19 bases in between. Germline CDR1 reads SGHTA; CDR2 reads FQGNSA. The CDR3 runs to 15 residues. The CDR3 DNA reads TGTGCCACTCGCATCCGATCCAAAATTGGAAACACCATATATTTT. Residues: CATRIRSKIGNTIYF.

V usage is TRBV7-9 and J usage is TRBJ2-2; D is possibly TRBD2 (6 bases). Germline V lookup: CDR1 SEHNR, CDR2 FQNEAQ (reference sequence). The ends were cut back, 3 bases at V and 1 base at J, with 9 bases in the middle. The CDR3 sequence is 15 residues long. CDR3 region: CASSFISGNTGELFF. The CDR3 nucleotides read TGTGCCAGCAGCTTCATTAGCGGGAACACCGGGGAGCTGTTTTTT.

V gene TRBV20-1 combines with J gene TRBJ2-1; D possibly uses TRBD1 or TRBD2 (5 bases each). V lost 3 bases and J lost 8, with 20 bases in between. Germline V gene data show CDR1 as DFQATT and CDR2 as SNEGSKA (reference sequence). This CDR3 has 15 residues. DNA of the CDR3: TGCAGTGCTAGCATCATGGGGGAGAGGCTGGATGAGCAGTTCTTC. This codes for CSASIMGERLDEQFF.

This clonotype was counted only a few times. J is TRBJ1-1 and V is TRBV7-2; D gene ambiguous. The V end lost 6 bases, the J end lost 3 bases, and 14 bases lay between the germline ends. The CDR3 length is 14 residues. Germline V CDR1 and CDR2: SGHTA, FQGNSA. The CDR3 loop reads CASRRPGRDTEAFF. The CDR3 coding sequence is TGTGCCAGCAGACGACCGGGGAGGGACACTGAAGCTTTCTTT.